Listed here is a single T cell receptor (beta chain). Its antigen is not identified. Germline V gene lookup returns CDR1 SGHTA and CDR2 FQGTGA. V gave up 0 bases and J gave up 2 bases, with 16 bases separating them. The CDR3 runs to 17 residues. This sample is drawn from a study of cytomegalovirus exposure and HLA in healthy donors. General study results and limits: Later examination showed HLA-associated TCR beta chains had greater clonal expansion than equally common others.

A multiplex PCR was run with 60 Vbeta primers and 13 Jbeta primers. Using immunoSEQ multiplex PCR, the repertoire was profiled, and TCRdb retains in-frame clones only, with some absent. The data show 210,000 or so clones, with 65% to 80% seen just once and about a sixth held by the top ten. Sequencing input: PBMCs. The receptor was isolated from a middle-aged man in good health and CMV-seronegative. The J gene is TRBJ1-1, the V gene TRBV7-3, with TRBD1 as a possible D gene (5 bases). CDR3 DNA sequence: TGTGCCAGCAGCTTAACGTTCCTCGGGCAGGGTAACACTGAAGCTTTCTTT. It yields the protein CASSLTFLGQGNTEAFF.